This T cell receptor beta chain comes out of a study of blood T cell repertoires in COVID-19. Across the study: Whether acute or convalescent, the COVID-19 samples came from the United States, Italy and Spain. Sources were T cells, B-cell-depleted T cells, or PBMCs; the material itself was cDNA or gDNA.

As originally analysed: Estimates of nucleated cell counts were drawn from the amplification of reference gene primers. Clones were read by immunoSEQ multiplex PCR, and TCRdb kept only the in-frame ones, dropping some. V, J and clone size derive from that table, while D and trimming were established from the DNA sequence. The data hold 180,000 or so clones, with about nine tenths observed a single time. This clone has more than one count but fewer than ten. The CDR3 is 13 amino acids. V was pared by 9 bases and J by 4 bases, with 13 bases between. Per the germline V gene, CDR1 is SNHLY and CDR2 is FYNNEI.

The sequence derives from a man between 40 and 49 years old with acute or convalescent COVID-19. The J gene is TRBJ1-5, the V gene TRBV2; D gene ambiguous. Sequencing used peripheral blood. The CDR3 sequence: CASQVGRNQPQHF. In DNA form, the CDR3 reads TGTGCCAGTCAGGTAGGCAGAAATCAGCCCCAGCATTTT.